The 19 T cell receptor beta chains listed next were all sequenced from one sample in a study of blood T cell repertoires in COVID-19. Sequencing was performed with immunoSEQ multiplex PCR; in TCRdb, only in-frame clones are kept and a portion is missing. The repertoire holds approximately 290,000 clones, with roughly 89% as singletons. Sequencing used peripheral blood. The receptors originated from a man younger than 45 with acute or convalescent COVID-19.

The J gene is TRBJ1-5, the V gene TRBV28; D not certain. This CDR3 comprises 14 residues. Germline CDR1 reads MDHEN; CDR2 reads SYDVKM. V was clipped by 6 bases and J by 1 base, with 10 bases between them. The CDR3: CASSSGVSNQPQHF. In DNA, the CDR3 is TGTGCCAGCAGCTCCGGGGTGAGCAATCAGCCCCAGCATTTT.

The V gene is TRBV6-6, the J gene TRBJ2-4; TRBD2 matches at 9 bases. This CDR3 is 16 amino acids long. The germline V gene has CDR1 MNHNY and CDR2 SVGAGI (reference sequence). The V segment lost 4 bases and the J segment 3 bases; nucleotides outside the gene matches: 7. The CDR3 DNA reads as TGTGCCAGCAGTTCCATAGCGGGAGTGGTCAAAAACATTCAGTACTTC. This translates into CASSSIAGVVKNIQYF.

The chain is built from TRBV7-6 and TRBJ2-1; 15 bases fit TRBD2. The CDR3 consists of 16 residues. Germline CDR1 is SGHVS and CDR2 is FNYEAQ. The ends lost 5 bases at V and 6 bases at J; junction bases unmatched: 5. The CDR3 protein is CASSVGLAGGINEQFF. CDR3 in DNA: TGTGCCAGCAGCGTAGGACTAGCGGGGGGGATCAATGAGCAGTTCTTC.

The chain links TRBV28 to TRBJ2-3; maybe TRBD2 (5 bases). CDR3 size: 17 residues. Germline V gene data show CDR1 as MDHEN and CDR2 as SYDVKM. V lost 3 bases, J lost 2 bases, and 18 bases lay in between. This chain's CDR3 is CASSFPLGRAATDTQYF. CDR3 DNA sequence: TGTGCCAGCAGTTTCCCCCTGGGGAGAGCCGCCACAGATACGCAGTATTTT. The variable domain in full, completed from reference TRBV28 and TRBJ2-3, reads DVKVTQSSRYLVKRTGEKVFLECVQDMDHENMFWYRQDPGLGLRLIYFSYDVKMKEKGDIPEGYSVSREKKERFSLILESASTNQTSMYLCASSFPLGRAATDTQYFGPGTRLTVL.

J is TRBJ1-5 and V is TRBV28; tentative D call: TRBD1 (5 bases). Germline CDR1 MDHEN, CDR2 SYDVKM. The CDR3 is made up of 16 amino acids. V lost 6 bases, J lost 4 bases, and 19 bases lay in between. The CDR3 spells CASRMEASGRNQPQHF. CDR3 in DNA: TGTGCCAGCAGGATGGAAGCGTCAGGGAGGAATCAGCCCCAGCATTTT.

This clone appeared once. V gene TRBV5-1 combines with J gene TRBJ2-2, with D tentatively TRBD2 (5 bases). The CDR3 extends over 14 amino acids. Germline CDR1 SGHRS, CDR2 YFSETQ. V lost 8 bases to trimming and J lost 6 bases, with 17 bases between them. CDR3 sequence (DNA): TGCGCCAGTATCGGGGTTTTCGGATCCGGGGAGCTGTTTTTT. Its protein is CASIGVFGSGELFF.

This clone was detected many times. CDR3 amino acids: CASRRLAGVFFGEQYF. CDR3 nucleotide sequence: TGTGCCAGCCGCCGACTAGCGGGAGTATTCTTCGGTGAGCAGTACTTC. The V call is TRBV2, the J call TRBJ2-7; 12 nucleotides agree with TRBD2. The germline gives CDR1 SNHLY, CDR2 FYNNEI. The CDR3 has 16 amino acids. The trim removed 8 bases at V and 7 bases at J, leaving 15 bases unmatched.

This clone was detected only once. This chain uses TRBV3-1 (or the pseudogene TRBV3-2) with TRBJ2-3, with D maybe TRBD1 (6 bases). V lost 5 bases, J lost 0 bases, and 12 bases lay in between. The CDR3 loop spans 15 amino acids. Germline CDR1 LGHDT, CDR2 YNNKEL (reference sequence). The CDR3 bases are TGTGCCAGCAGCTACACAGGGCTCAGCACAGATACGCAGTATTTT. It translates to CASSYTGLSTDTQYF.

The CDR3 loop reads CASGGEGGTGELFF. CDR3 nucleotides: TGTGCCAGCGGAGGGGAGGGTGGCACCGGGGAGCTGTTTTTT. The gene calls are TRBV11-1 and TRBJ2-2, with TRBD2 identical over 7 bases. CDR1 is SGHAT, CDR2 FQDESV, per germline (reference sequence). The V and J ends lost 8 bases and 4 bases, in that order; junction bases with no gene match: 7. The length of the CDR3 is 14 residues.

There are a few counts of this clone. The gene calls are TRBV2 and TRBJ2-2; D is perhaps TRBD2 (6 bases). The CDR3 is 15 amino acids. V lost 5 bases, J lost 5 bases, and 15 bases lay in between. Germline CDR1 SNHLY, CDR2 FYNNEI. The CDR3 region is CASSPTGLRTGELFF. CDR3 bases: TGTGCCAGCAGTCCAACGGGACTTAGGACCGGGGAGCTGTTTTTT.

Note on this clone: The junction differs from germline at one of its ends, possibly a read error. This chain uses TRBV3-1 (or the pseudogene TRBV3-2) with TRBJ1-5; D is ambiguous. This CDR3 region has 13 residues. The germline V gene encodes CDR1 LGHDT and CDR2 YNNKEL (reference sequence). CDR3 in amino acids: CASSQVGNQPQHF. DNA of the CDR3: TGTGCCAGCAGCCAAGTGGGCAACCAGCCCCAGCATTTT.

This chain connects TRBV18 to TRBJ2-7, with TRBD1 as a possible D gene (6 bases). The V end was cut by 5 bases, the J end by 4 bases, with 15 bases between. CDR1 is KGHSH and CDR2 is LQKENI in the germline V gene. The length of the CDR3 is 14 residues. The CDR3 region is CASSKTGPGYEQYF. The CDR3 bases are TGTGCCAGCTCAAAAACAGGGCCGGGGTACGAGCAGTACTTC. Drawing the rest from reference TRBV18 and TRBJ2-7, the complete variable domain is NAGVMQNPRHLVRRRGQEARLRCSPMKGHSHVYWYRQLPEEGLKFMVYLQKENIIDESGMPKERFSAEFPKEGPSILRIQQVVRGDSAAYFCASSKTGPGYEQYFGPGTRLTVT.

The chain has TRBV28 and TRBJ1-2, with D possibly TRBD1 on 5 matching bases. V was shortened by 11 bases and J by 8 bases, with 21 bases between the two germline ends. Germline CDR1 is MDHEN and CDR2 is SYDVKM. This CDR3 is 13 amino acids long. The CDR3, as DNA: TGTGCCGTGGTTCGGGGGGTGTTAAAGGGCTACACCTTC. It encodes CAVVRGVLKGYTF.

The J gene is TRBJ1-5, the V gene TRBV27; D gene ambiguous. V was shortened by 1 base and J by 8 bases, with 12 bases between the two germline ends. The CDR3 sequence is 14 residues long. Germline V gene data show CDR1 as MNHEY and CDR2 as SMNVEV (reference sequence). The CDR3 here is CASSLFRGSEPQHF. The DNA for the CDR3 is TGTGCCAGCAGTTTATTCCGGGGTAGTGAGCCCCAGCATTTT.

The chain recombines TRBV10-2 with TRBJ2-7, with D maybe TRBD1 (6 bases). Germline lookup yields CDR1 WSHSY and CDR2 SAAADI. Trimming shortened V by 6 bases and J by 2 bases, and 14 bases separated the two germline ends. CDR3 length equals 14 residues. The CDR3 loop is CASRTQQGPYEQYF. The CDR3 nucleotides read TGCGCCAGCAGAACCCAACAGGGCCCCTACGAGCAGTACTTC.

The chain employs TRBV5-1 and TRBJ2-7; 10 bases fit TRBD1. After removal of 2 bases from V and 4 bases from J, the junction contained 6 bases not matched to a gene. Germline V lookup: CDR1 SGHRS, CDR2 YFSETQ. CDR3 length: 15 residues. The CDR3 loop reads CASSLTGTGDYEQYF. As DNA, the CDR3 is TGCGCCAGCAGCTTAACCGGGACAGGGGATTACGAGCAGTACTTC.

This chain uses TRBV7-2 with TRBJ1-2, with 10 nucleotides matching TRBD1. The CDR3 totals 18 residues. Looked up from germline, CDR1 is SGHTA and CDR2 is FQGNSA. The J segment lost 0 bases and the V segment lost 5 bases, leaving 12 bases of the junction unmatched. For the CDR3, the DNA is TGTGCCAGCAGCCCGCCTAGAGACAGGGGGCTAACTAACTATGGCTACACCTTC. Amino acids: CASSPPRDRGLTNYGYTF. Together with reference TRBV7-2 and TRBJ1-2, the CDR3 gives the full variable domain: GAGVSQSPSNKVTEKGKDVELRCDPISGHTALYWYRQSLGQGLEFLIYFQGNSAPDKSGLPSDRFSAERTGGSVSTLTIQRTQQEDSAVYLCASSPPRDRGLTNYGYTFGSGTRLTVV.

V usage is TRBV30 and J usage is TRBJ2-1; a possible D gene is TRBD2 (6 bases). Germline CDR1 is GTSNPN and CDR2 is SVGIG (reference sequence). This CDR3 contains 14 residues. The germline V and J ends were trimmed by 2 bases and 5 bases, with 13 bases remaining between them. As DNA, the CDR3 is TGTGCCTGGAGTCTGGCGGGACCTCACAATGAGCAGTTCTTC. It translates to CAWSLAGPHNEQFF.

The rearrangement links TRBV4-1 to TRBJ2-7; 7 bases agree with TRBD1. Germline trimming cut 4 bases from V and 1 base from J; bases unmatched to any gene: 4. CDR1 and CDR2 (germline): MGHRA, YSYEKL. The CDR3 sequence is 14 residues long. CDR3 in amino acids: CASSRDSLSYEQYF. CDR3 DNA sequence: TGCGCCAGCAGCCGGGACAGCTTATCCTACGAGCAGTACTTC.